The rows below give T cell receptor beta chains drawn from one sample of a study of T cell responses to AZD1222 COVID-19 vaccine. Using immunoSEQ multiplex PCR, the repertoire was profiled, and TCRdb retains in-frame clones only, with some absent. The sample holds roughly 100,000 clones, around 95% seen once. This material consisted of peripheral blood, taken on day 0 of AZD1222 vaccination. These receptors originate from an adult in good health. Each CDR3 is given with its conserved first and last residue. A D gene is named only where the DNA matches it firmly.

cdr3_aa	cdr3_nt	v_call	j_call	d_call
CASSRRAAAMNTEAFF	TGTGCCAGTAGCCGAAGGGCGGCGGCCATGAACACTGAAGCTTTCTTT	TRBV19	TRBJ1-1	.
CASSPGTVYGYTF	TGCGCCAGCAGCCCGGGGACAGTCTATGGCTACACCTTC	TRBV4-3	TRBJ1-2	TRBD1
CASTPGQGVYGYTF	TGTGCCAGCACCCCGGGACAGGGTGTCTATGGCTACACCTTC	TRBV6-5	TRBJ1-2	TRBD1
CSGERNTEAFF	TGCAGCGGAGAAAGGAACACTGAAGCTTTCTTT	TRBV29-1	TRBJ1-1	.
CASSPGPNSNNEQFF	TGTGCCAGCAGCCCCGGGCCGAACTCAAACAATGAGCAGTTCTTC	TRBV7-2	TRBJ2-1	.
CASSFTSNQPQHF	TGTGCCAGCAGCTTTACCTCTAATCAGCCCCAGCATTTT	TRBV7-9	TRBJ1-5	.
CASSMSAGGPPRETQYF	TGTGCCAGTAGTATGTCGGCGGGAGGGCCCCCGAGAGAGACCCAGTACTTC	TRBV19	TRBJ2-5	TRBD2
CASSYSGPDTGELFF	TGTGCCAGCAGTTACAGCGGCCCAGACACCGGGGAGCTGTTTTTT	TRBV6-6	TRBJ2-2	.
CASSLLQVTTEAFF	TGTGCCAGCAGCTTACTTCAGGTAACCACTGAAGCTTTCTTT	TRBV5-6	TRBJ1-1	.
CASKPGGKSDNTGELFF	TGCGCCAGCAAACCGGGAGGGAAATCGGACAACACCGGGGAGCTGTTTTTT	TRBV5-1	TRBJ2-2	TRBD2
CASSLPRGLTEAFF	TGTGCCAGCAGCTTACCCAGGGGGCTAACTGAAGCTTTCTTT	TRBV11-2	TRBJ1-1	TRBD1
CASSLGGSRPGAFF	TGTGCCAGCAGCTTAGGAGGCAGCCGGCCCGGTGCTTTCTTT	TRBV11-2	TRBJ1-1	.
CSVERAQGESYEQYF	TGCAGCGTTGAAAGAGCCCAGGGTGAATCCTACGAGCAGTACTTC	TRBV29-1	TRBJ2-7	.